The 6 T cell receptor beta chains given below trace back to one sample, sequenced in a study of T cells after yellow fever vaccination (dated by TCRdb to 2018 to 2020). The treatment or condition label here, explained by the study, means: live attenuated yellow fever vaccine strain. The library came from 5' RACE. Data came from an Illumina HiSeq 2500. The raw public data were reprocessed by TCRdb itself: fastp quality trimming at Q25, MiXCR clonotype calling, in-frame beta chains only. Entries that share a CDR3 protein sequence are merged under the most common genes and DNA. The sample table lists 140,000 to 150,000 distinct CDR3 sequences, about 7% of them with a count of one. The biggest ten clones account for 0.5% to 0.65% of the sample. The sample consisted of CD4+ T cells sorted from PBMCs, taken 10 days after the yellow fever booster vaccination. These receptors all stem from a man younger than 40 who received the YFV17D yellow fever vaccine.

A remark on this clonotype: A much larger clone sits a single nucleotide away, making a read error possible. J is TRBJ1-4 and V is TRBV7-9; the D is unclear. This CDR3 is 16 amino acids long. Germline V gives CDR1 SEHNR, CDR2 FQNEAQ (reference sequence). Here the CDR3 reads CASSSRTGPTKEKLFF. As DNA, the CDR3 is TGTGCCAGCAGCTCCAGAACCGGGCCCACTAAGGAAAAACTGTTTTTT.

This clonotype was counted at least ten times. V and J are TRBV6-1 and TRBJ2-4; D perhaps matches TRBD1 (7 bases). Trimming took 7 bases from V and 16 from J, leaving 23 bases between them. The germline gives CDR1 MNHNS, CDR2 SASEGT. The CDR3 totals 13 residues. CDR3 residues: CASTEGGRGRIYF. The CDR3 DNA reads as TGTGCCAGCACCGAGGGAGGTAGGGGGCGGATTTACTTC.

The sample holds many counts of this clonotype. This rearrangement joins TRBV28 to TRBJ2-7, with TRBD1 matching 8 bases. Germline trimming cut 3 bases from V and 2 bases from J; bases unmatched to any gene: 3. The germline gives CDR1 MDHEN, CDR2 SYDVKM. The CDR3 runs 14 residues. The CDR3 DNA is TGTGCCAGCAGTTTGGGGACAGGAGCCTACGAGCAGTACTTC. Translating it yields CASSLGTGAYEQYF.

Only a few counts were recorded for this clonotype. The gene calls are TRBV30 and TRBJ1-2, with TRBD1 matching 9 bases. With V trimmed by 5 bases and J by 4 bases, 2 bases remained unmatched. Germline CDR1 is GTSNPN and CDR2 is SVGIG (reference sequence). This CDR3 has 12 residues. As DNA, the CDR3 is TGTGCCTGGGGGACAGGGCCCTATGGCTACACCTTC. It encodes CAWGTGPYGYTF.

This clonotype has ten or more counts. This chain connects TRBV12-3 or TRBV12-4 to TRBJ1-5; D is unresolved. CDR3 length: 12 amino acids. The V end lost 6 bases, the J end lost 7 bases, and 10 bases lay between the germline ends. The CDR3 DNA follows: TGTGCCAGCAGGCTCGGTGGGCAGCCCCAGCATTTT. It is translated as CASRLGGQPQHF.

In its sample, this clonotype was seen many times. The J gene is TRBJ2-4, the V gene TRBV7-8; 9 bases map to TRBD2. The CDR3 is 18 residues long. V lost 5 bases, J lost 2 bases, and 13 bases stayed unmatched. Per germline, CDR1 SGHVS and CDR2 FQNEAQ. The CDR3 spells CASSPLGGSGSSKNIQYF. The CDR3 nucleotides read TGTGCCAGCAGCCCTCTCGGGGGTAGCGGGAGTTCCAAAAACATTCAGTACTTC.